The sequence of this TCR beta chain was determined in a study of shared clonotypes between healthy human individuals. Study-wide results and caveats: Large depth notwithstanding, sorted-subset sequencing proved incomplete by rarefaction. Estimated richness values were generally larger in naive subsets than in memory subsets. Some clonotypes were shared by all four sorted-subset donors, while others were not shared. The non-shared ones had lower generation probabilities than the shared ones.

The data were produced by immunoSEQ multiplex PCR, yet TCRdb's version contains in-frame clones alone and is incomplete. In the table there are roughly 2.2 million clones, approximately 95% of which are singletons. The germline V gene has CDR1 MNHEY and CDR2 SVGAGI. V was shortened by 6 bases and J by 7 bases, with 12 bases between the two germline ends. The length of the CDR3 is 12 residues. There were only Caucasian adults among the donors, and all lived in Nashville, Tennessee. About this clone: Its antigen is as yet unknown.

The specimen was naive CD4+ T cells from PBMCs. Subset denoted: CD45RA+ positively selected. This chain joins TRBV6-5 and TRBJ1-2; no definite D call. The receptor comes from a man aged 18 to 30 in good health. Some clones in this sample may be carry-over from other donors' samples. CDR3 DNA: TGTGCCAGCAGCTGGGGTCCAGCTGGCTACACCTTC. Residues: CASSWGPAGYTF.